This record concerns one TCR beta chain sequence. This sample is drawn from a study of blood T cell repertoires in COVID-19. Germline CDR1 is SEHNR and CDR2 is FQNEAQ (reference sequence). This CDR3 region has 12 residues. V was clipped by 7 bases and J by 6 bases, with 13 bases between them. Using immunoSEQ multiplex PCR, the repertoire was profiled, and TCRdb retains in-frame clones only, with some absent. The table includes fewer than 200,000 clones, 79% detected once. The chain has TRBV7-9 and TRBJ2-7; weak D call: TRBD2 (6 bases). The material sequenced was peripheral blood. This receptor was taken from a woman aged 55 to 70 with COVID-19, enrolled during active disease. The DNA for the CDR3 is TGTGCCAGCACCGACGGGGGATCCGAGCAGTACTTC. Amino acid sequence: CASTDGGSEQYF.